The rows below give T cell receptor beta chains drawn from one sample of a study. From the multiplex PCR reads, TCRdb called clonotypes with MiXCR, one entry per CDR3 protein. Here the sample spans roughly 800 distinct CDR3 sequences, around 24% being singletons. The sample consisted of Tregs sorted from blood. All receptors come from a female donor with breast cancer. Each CDR3 is given with its conserved first and last residue. The order of the fields is V gene, D gene, J gene, clone size, CDR3 protein, CDR3 DNA. The D gene is left open where the match is weak. Part of the rows lack a size; the others show once, few, many or a class for expanded clones.

V gene: TRBV12-3/TRBV12-4
D gene: TRBD1
J gene: TRBJ1-2
clone size: .
CDR3 protein: CASSGTGADYGYTF
CDR3 DNA: TGTGCCAGCAGCGGGACAGGGGCCGACTATGGCTACACCTTC

V gene: TRBV12-3/TRBV12-4
D gene: .
J gene: TRBJ1-2
clone size: .
CDR3 protein: CASSLETGVGYTF
CDR3 DNA: TGTGCCAGCAGTTTAGAGACAGGAGTTGGCTACACCTTC

V gene: TRBV12-3/TRBV12-4
D gene: .
J gene: TRBJ1-2
clone size: medium-sized
CDR3 protein: CASSLSSTTGGYGYTF
CDR3 DNA: TGTGCCAGCAGTTTAAGCTCTACTACTGGTGGGTATGGCTACACCTTC

V gene: TRBV12-3/TRBV12-4
D gene: .
J gene: TRBJ1-2
clone size: medium-sized
CDR3 protein: CASSPGNYGYTF
CDR3 DNA: TGTGCCAGCAGTCCCGGGAACTATGGCTACACCTTC

V gene: TRBV12-3/TRBV12-4
D gene: .
J gene: TRBJ1-2
clone size: medium-sized
CDR3 protein: CASSSTGDIYGYTF
CDR3 DNA: TGTGCCAGCAGTTCAACAGGAGACATCTATGGCTACACCTTC

V gene: TRBV12-3/TRBV12-4
D gene: .
J gene: TRBJ1-2
clone size: medium-sized
CDR3 protein: CASSPSPDRRNYGYTF
CDR3 DNA: TGTGCCAGCAGCCCCAGCCCTGACAGGCGCAACTATGGCTACACCTTC

V gene: TRBV12-3/TRBV12-4
D gene: TRBD1
J gene: TRBJ1-2
clone size: .
CDR3 protein: CASRDRENGYTF
CDR3 DNA: TGTGCCAGCAGGGACAGGGAGAATGGCTACACCTTC

V gene: TRBV12-3/TRBV12-4
D gene: TRBD1
J gene: TRBJ1-2
clone size: .
CDR3 protein: CASSLDRGYGYTF
CDR3 DNA: TGTGCCAGCAGTCTCGACAGGGGCTATGGCTACACCTTC

V gene: TRBV12-3/TRBV12-4
D gene: .
J gene: TRBJ1-2
clone size: medium-sized
CDR3 protein: CASRAAGSQGYTF
CDR3 DNA: TGTGCCAGCAGGGCTGCTGGCTCGCAAGGCTACACCTTC

V gene: TRBV12-3/TRBV12-4
D gene: TRBD1
J gene: TRBJ1-2
clone size: few
CDR3 protein: CASSPDRDDYGYTF
CDR3 DNA: TGTGCCAGCAGTCCGGACAGGGACGACTATGGCTACACCTTC

V gene: TRBV12-3/TRBV12-4
D gene: .
J gene: TRBJ1-2
clone size: .
CDR3 protein: CASSPEGYGYTF
CDR3 DNA: TGTGCCAGCAGTCCTGAGGGATACGGCTACACCTTC

V gene: TRBV12-3/TRBV12-4
D gene: .
J gene: TRBJ1-2
clone size: large
CDR3 protein: CASSLGNYGYTF
CDR3 DNA: TGTGCCAGCAGTCTCGGAAACTATGGCTACACCTTC

V gene: TRBV12-3/TRBV12-4
D gene: .
J gene: TRBJ1-2
clone size: medium-sized
CDR3 protein: CASSFRVGAANYDYTF
CDR3 DNA: TGTGCCAGCAGTTTCCGGGTTGGTGCAGCTAACTATGACTACACCTTC

V gene: TRBV12-3/TRBV12-4
D gene: TRBD1
J gene: TRBJ1-2
clone size: .
CDR3 protein: CASSPDRDRGGYGYTF
CDR3 DNA: TGTGCCAGCAGCCCCGACCGGGACAGGGGTGGCTATGGCTACACCTTC

V gene: TRBV12-3/TRBV12-4
D gene: .
J gene: TRBJ1-2
clone size: medium-sized
CDR3 protein: CASSQTNYGYTF
CDR3 DNA: TGTGCCAGCAGCCAGACTAACTATGGCTACACCTTC

V gene: TRBV12-3/TRBV12-4
D gene: .
J gene: TRBJ1-2
clone size: medium-sized
CDR3 protein: CASSFLGGIYGYTF
CDR3 DNA: TGTGCCAGCAGTTTTCTGGGAGGAATCTATGGCTACACCTTC

V gene: TRBV12-3/TRBV12-4
D gene: .
J gene: TRBJ1-2
clone size: medium-sized
CDR3 protein: CASSLKGGYTF
CDR3 DNA: TGTGCCAGCAGTTTAAAGGGTGGCTACACCTTC

V gene: TRBV12-3/TRBV12-4
D gene: .
J gene: TRBJ1-2
clone size: .
CDR3 protein: CASSLRGRFGYGYTF
CDR3 DNA: TGTGCCAGCAGTTTGAGGGGAAGGTTTGGCTATGGCTACACCTTC

V gene: TRBV12-3/TRBV12-4
D gene: .
J gene: TRBJ1-2
clone size: .
CDR3 protein: CASSSGGGYTF
CDR3 DNA: TGTGCCAGCAGTTCGGGAGGTGGCTACACCTTC

V gene: TRBV12-3/TRBV12-4
D gene: .
J gene: TRBJ1-2
clone size: large
CDR3 protein: CASSETESYGYTF
CDR3 DNA: TGTGCCAGCAGTGAGACAGAGAGCTATGGCTACACCTTC

V gene: TRBV12-3/TRBV12-4
D gene: TRBD1
J gene: TRBJ1-2
clone size: .
CDR3 protein: CASSRTSQQGSYGYTF
CDR3 DNA: TGTGCCAGCAGCAGGACATCGCAACAGGGGTCCTATGGCTACACCTTC

V gene: TRBV12-3/TRBV12-4
D gene: .
J gene: TRBJ1-2
clone size: medium-sized
CDR3 protein: CASSLPGPGYGYTF
CDR3 DNA: TGTGCCAGCAGTTTACCGGGGCCAGGGTATGGCTACACCTTC

V gene: TRBV12-3/TRBV12-4
D gene: .
J gene: TRBJ1-2
clone size: .
CDR3 protein: CASSPGHGNYGYTF
CDR3 DNA: TGTGCCAGCAGTCCAGGACACGGTAACTATGGCTACACCTTC

V gene: TRBV12-3/TRBV12-4
D gene: .
J gene: TRBJ1-2
clone size: .
CDR3 protein: CASSFPVNYGYTF
CDR3 DNA: TGTGCCAGCAGTTTTCCCGTGAACTATGGCTACACCTTC

V gene: TRBV12-3/TRBV12-4
D gene: .
J gene: TRBJ1-2
clone size: medium-sized
CDR3 protein: CASKQGPDYGYTF
CDR3 DNA: TGTGCCAGCAAACAGGGCCCGGACTATGGCTACACCTTC

V gene: TRBV12-3/TRBV12-4
D gene: .
J gene: TRBJ1-2
clone size: large
CDR3 protein: CASSLKRSAYGYTF
CDR3 DNA: TGTGCCAGCAGTTTAAAACGTTCGGCATATGGCTACACCTTC